The 24 T cell receptor beta chains listed next were all sequenced from one sample in a study of T cell responses to AZD1222 COVID-19 vaccine. Assay used: immunoSEQ multiplex PCR; TCRdb lists only in-frame clones, some missing. The table includes approximately 110,000 clones, about 90% detected once. This specimen consisted of peripheral blood, obtained 28 days after the second AZD1222 dose. These receptors were taken from an adult who received the AZD1222 COVID-19 vaccine.

This chain uses TRBV4-1 with TRBJ2-7; D possibly uses TRBD1 or TRBD2 (6 bases each). CDR3 length: 15 residues. In germline, CDR1 is MGHRA, CDR2 YSYEKL. The V gene lost 4 bases and the J gene lost 0 bases, with 13 bases spanning the gap. CDR3 sequence reads: CASSRGTLGSYEQYF. In nucleotides, the CDR3 is TGCGCCAGCAGCCGCGGGACACTAGGCTCCTACGAGCAGTACTTC.

V and J are TRBV7-2 and TRBJ1-1, with 7 bases lining up with TRBD1. V lost 4 bases and J lost 7; bases outside the gene matches: 3. CDR3 length: 12 residues. Per the germline V gene, CDR1 is SGHTA and CDR2 is FQGNSA. The CDR3 reads CASSSTGNEAFF. The DNA of the CDR3 is TGTGCCAGCAGCTCGACAGGGAATGAAGCTTTCTTT.

DNA of the CDR3: TGTGCCAGCAGTGACTCGGACGCAACTAGCACAGATACGCAGTATTTT. It is translated as CASSDSDATSTDTQYF. The rearrangement uses TRBV6-4 and TRBJ2-3, with D uncertain. CDR1 MRHNA and CDR2 SNTAGT come from the germline V gene. V shed 0 bases and J shed 0 bases, with 10 bases lying between them. The CDR3 runs to 16 residues.

Notes on this clone: Germline is not matched at one junction end, which may reflect a read error. The chain links TRBV2 to TRBJ2-7; 8 bases match TRBD2. Germline V gene data show CDR1 as SNHLY and CDR2 as FYNNEI. The CDR3 totals 13 residues. The chain's CDR3 is CASTRTGSGARAF. The CDR3 region has the DNA TGTGCCAGCACCAGAACGGGTAGCGGGGCCCGGGCATTC.

As to this clone: At one of its ends the junction is not consistent with the germline gene, which may arise from a read error. This rearrangement joins TRBV7-2 to TRBJ2-1; the D is unclear. Germline lookup yields CDR1 SGHTA and CDR2 FQGNSA. This CDR3 spans 13 amino acids. CDR3 DNA sequence: TGTGCCAGCAGCTCCGACTCCAACAATGAGCAGTTCTTC. It yields the protein CASSSDSNNEQFF.

This chain connects TRBV20-1 to TRBJ2-1; D not resolved. Germline V gene sequence: CDR1 DFQATT, CDR2 SNEGSKA (reference sequence). This CDR3 has 13 residues. Deletions cut 3 bases from V and 1 base from J, with 7 bases between. The CDR3 DNA is TGCAGTGCTAGTGTACTATCCTACAATGAGCAGTTCTTC. Its protein is CSASVLSYNEQFF.

V is TRBV21-1 and J is TRBJ1-3. TRBV21-1 is flagged as a pseudogene. This CDR3 has 17 amino acids. This CDR3 reads CASSKSGTDLSGNTIYF. The CDR3 DNA follows: TGTGCCAGCAGCAAATCCGGGACCGACCTCTCTGGAAACACCATATATTTT.

The chain combines TRBV6-5 with TRBJ2-7; 10 nucleotides match TRBD2. Germline CDR1 is MNHEY and CDR2 is SVGAGI. The V and J ends lost 11 bases and 2 bases, in that order; junction bases with no gene match: 3. This CDR3 region has 12 residues. The CDR3 loop reads CAVAGGPYEQYF. CDR3 DNA sequence: TGTGCCGTAGCGGGAGGCCCCTACGAGCAGTACTTC.

J is TRBJ2-7 and V is TRBV15; D not certain. V was shortened by 1 base and J by 7 bases, with 14 bases between the two germline ends. The CDR3 runs to 14 residues. Germline CDR1 LNHNV, CDR2 YYDKDF (reference sequence). In DNA, the CDR3 is TGTGCCACCAGCAGAGTGGACGGGTTAAGGGAGCAGTACTTC. Residues: CATSRVDGLREQYF. The whole variable domain, filled in from reference TRBV15 and TRBJ2-7, reads DAMVIQNPRYQVTQFGKPVTLSCSQTLNHNVMYWYQQKSSQAPKLLFHYYDKDFNNEADTPDNFQSRRPNTSFCFLDIRSPGLGDTAMYLCATSRVDGLREQYFGPGTRLTVT.

The chain recombines TRBV6-5 with TRBJ1-6; no clear D gene. The germline V gene has CDR1 MNHEY and CDR2 SVGAGI. Trimming removed 0 bases at V and 7 bases at J, with 4 bases between. The CDR3 is made up of 13 amino acids. The CDR3 protein is CASSYSTNSPLHF. The DNA of the CDR3 is TGTGCCAGCAGTTACTCAACCAATTCACCCCTCCACTTT.

CDR3: CASSVGSSNYGYTF. CDR3 bases: TGTGCCAGCAGCGTAGGGTCGAGTAACTATGGCTACACCTTC. The chain uses TRBV9 and TRBJ1-2; D unresolved. Looked up from germline, CDR1 is SGDLS and CDR2 is YYNGEE. CDR3 length equals 14 residues. V lost 0 bases and J 1 base, leaving 7 bases between the germline ends. Full variable domain (rest looked up from reference TRBV9 and TRBJ1-2): DSGVTQTPKHLITATGQRVTLRCSPRSGDLSVYWYQQSLDQGLQFLIQYYNGEERAKGNILERFSAQQFPDLHSELNLSSLELGDSALYFCASSVGSSNYGYTFGSGTRLTVV.

The V gene is TRBV7-6, the J gene TRBJ2-1; D tentatively reads TRBD1 or TRBD2 (5 bases each). This CDR3 has 16 amino acids. CDR1 and CDR2 (germline): SGHVS, FNYEAQ. Trimming removed 2 bases at V and 9 bases at J, with 20 bases between. The CDR3 sequence: CASSLRPDVGGGEQFF. DNA of the CDR3: TGTGCCAGCAGCTTAAGGCCCGACGTTGGGGGTGGTGAGCAGTTCTTC.

The chain links TRBV7-3 to TRBJ2-3; 8 bases agree with TRBD2. V trimming: 2 bases; J trimming: 0 bases; junction bases outside the gene matches: 1. Germline V gives CDR1 SGHTA, CDR2 FQGTGA. This CDR3 region has 15 residues. CDR3 in DNA: TGTGCCAGCAGCTTAGCGGGGGGAAGCACAGATACGCAGTATTTT. It yields the protein CASSLAGGSTDTQYF.

The V and J genes are TRBV28 and TRBJ1-2; D is possibly TRBD1 (6 bases). V was cut by 6 bases and J by 0 bases, with 14 bases left in between. The CDR3 contains 15 residues. Germline lookup yields CDR1 MDHEN and CDR2 SYDVKM. The CDR3 sequence is CASSGAGQPNYGYTF. CDR3 DNA: TGTGCCAGCAGCGGCGCCGGACAGCCTAACTATGGCTACACCTTC.

The genes are TRBV18 and TRBJ1-5, with a weak D call TRBD1 (5 bases). Germline CDR1 and CDR2: KGHSH and LQKENI. The CDR3 extends over 16 amino acids. Trimming removed 3 bases from V and 4 bases from J, with 16 bases in between. CDR3 nucleotide sequence: TGTGCCAGCTCACCCTATCGGGGCGGGTGGAATCAGCCCCAGCATTTT. Amino acid sequence: CASSPYRGGWNQPQHF.

The gene calls are TRBV7-9 and TRBJ2-3; D remains unclear. The V end lost 0 bases, the J end lost 6 bases, and 4 bases lay between the germline ends. Germline V gene sequence: CDR1 SEHNR, CDR2 FQNEAQ (reference sequence). The CDR3 is 12 amino acids. The CDR3 sequence: CASSLAKDTQYF. As DNA, the CDR3 is TGTGCCAGCAGCTTAGCTAAGGATACGCAGTATTTT.

The chain combines TRBV7-9 with TRBJ1-3; the match to TRBD1 covers 8 bases. Germline CDR1 is SEHNR and CDR2 is FQNEAQ (reference sequence). The trim removed 10 bases at V and 2 bases at J, leaving 1 base unmatched. The CDR3 has 12 residues. The CDR3 loop reads CANRGAGNTIYF. The CDR3 nucleotides read TGTGCCAACAGGGGGGCTGGAAACACCATATATTTT. The entire variable domain, with the rest obtained from reference TRBV7-9 and TRBJ1-3, is as follows: DTGVSQNPRHKITKRGQNVTFRCDPISEHNRLYWYRQTLGQGPEFLTYFQNEAQLEKSRLLSDRFSAERPKGSFSTLEIQRTEQGDSAMYLCANRGAGNTIYFGEGSWLTVV.

The chain couples TRBV13 to TRBJ2-7; no clear D gene. The V end was cut by 3 bases, the J end by 5 bases, with 8 bases between. The germline V gene has CDR1 PRHDT and CDR2 FYEKMQ (reference sequence). The CDR3 totals 12 residues. CDR3 in amino acids: CASSLSGNEQYF. CDR3 DNA: TGTGCCAGCAGCTTGAGTGGGAACGAGCAGTACTTC.

The chain carries TRBV4-3 and TRBJ1-1; no clear D gene. Germline V gene data show CDR1 as LGHNA and CDR2 as YSLEER. V gave up 1 base and J gave up 8 bases, with 11 bases separating them. The CDR3 totals 13 residues. The CDR3 DNA reads TGCGCCAGCAGCCAAGTGGTCTCTGCAGAAGCTTTCTTT. Its translation: CASSQVVSAEAFF.

The chain employs TRBV6-2 or TRBV6-3 and TRBJ2-7, with 14 bases identical to TRBD2. Trimming took 6 bases from V and 3 from J; bases not matched to a gene: 4. CDR1 is MNHEY and CDR2 is SVGEGT in the germline V gene. The CDR3 is 15 amino acids. The CDR3 bases are TGTGCCAGCAGCAAAGGACTAGCGGGAGGCTACGAGCAGTACTTC. Protein: CASSKGLAGGYEQYF.

The CDR3 sequence is CASSQDSAGATGYTF. The DNA for the CDR3 is TGCGCCAGCAGCCAAGACTCGGCAGGGGCGACTGGCTACACCTTC. This chain joins TRBV4-3 and TRBJ1-2; TRBD1 might be the D (6 bases). This CDR3 is built from 15 residues. Germline CDR1 and CDR2: LGHNA and YSLEER. V was cut by 0 bases and J by 7 bases, with 15 bases left in between.

The chain couples TRBV30 to TRBJ1-4; the D is unclear. CDR3 length equals 11 residues. V dropped 0 bases and J dropped 12 bases, with 8 bases sitting between them. Per the germline V gene, CDR1 is GTSNPN and CDR2 is SVGIG (reference sequence). This CDR3 is CAWSVGPELFF. The CDR3 DNA sequence: TGTGCCTGGAGTGTAGGACCAGAACTGTTTTTT. Filled out from reference TRBV30 and TRBJ1-4, the complete variable domain reads SQTIHQWPATLVQPVGSPLSLECTVEGTSNPNLYWYRQAAGRGLQLLFYSVGIGQISSEVPQNLSASRPQDRQFILSSKKLLLSDSGFYLCAWSVGPELFFGSGTQLSVL.

The chain recombines TRBV5-1 with TRBJ2-1; the D is unclear. In germline, CDR1 is SGHRS, CDR2 YFSETQ. The CDR3 has 12 residues. Trimming removed 7 bases from V and 4 bases from J, with 9 bases in between. The CDR3 region has the DNA TGCGCCAGCCACCAGACATACAATGAGCAGTTCTTC. Residues: CASHQTYNEQFF.

The chain has TRBV4-1 and TRBJ1-4; perhaps TRBD1 as D (5 bases). Germline assignment: CDR1 MGHRA and CDR2 YSYEKL. Trimming cost V 1 base and J 7 bases, with 16 bases left between them. The CDR3 runs 16 residues. The CDR3 loop reads CASSQGGRDRGEKLFF. CDR3 nucleotide sequence: TGCGCCAGCAGCCAAGGCGGGAGGGACCGGGGTGAAAAACTGTTTTTT.